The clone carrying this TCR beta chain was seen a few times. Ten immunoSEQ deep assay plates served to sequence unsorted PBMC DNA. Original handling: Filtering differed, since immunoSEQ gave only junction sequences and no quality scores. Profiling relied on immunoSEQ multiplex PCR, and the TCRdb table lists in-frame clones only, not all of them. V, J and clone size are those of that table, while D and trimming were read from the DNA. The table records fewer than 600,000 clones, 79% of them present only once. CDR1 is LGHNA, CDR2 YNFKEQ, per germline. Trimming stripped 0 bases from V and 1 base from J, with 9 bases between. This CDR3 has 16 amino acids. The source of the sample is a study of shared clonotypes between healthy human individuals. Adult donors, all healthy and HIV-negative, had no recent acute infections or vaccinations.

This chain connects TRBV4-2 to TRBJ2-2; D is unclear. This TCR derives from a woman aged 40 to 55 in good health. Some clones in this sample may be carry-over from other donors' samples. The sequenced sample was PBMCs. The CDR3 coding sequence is TGTGCCAGCAGCCAAGATATCCTAGGGAACACCGGGGAGCTGTTTTTT. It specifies CASSQDILGNTGELFF.